A single TCR beta chain is shown here with its context. The source of the sample is a study of CD8 T cells in Susac syndrome. Germline V lookup: CDR1 SGHTA, CDR2 FQGNSA. CDR3 length equals 15 residues. With V trimmed by 7 bases and J by 2 bases, 7 bases remained unmatched. Sequencing of TCR beta was undertaken in CD8+ and CD4+ T cells derived from blood. With random hexamers, reverse transcription was performed on roughly 0.5 to 1 ug of RNA. Amplification of TCR beta CDR3 was carried out by immunoSEQ multiplex PCR, which covered 54 Vbeta and 13 Jbeta segments. Using its own MiXCR run on the immunoSEQ multiplex PCR reads, TCRdb lists one record per CDR3 protein. There are approximately 100,000 distinct CDR3 sequences in the sample; about 93% occur only once, and 0.13% to 0.15% lies in the top ten.

The J gene is TRBJ2-7, the V gene TRBV7-2; the match to TRBD2 covers 11 bases. Specimen: CD4+ T cells from PBMCs. The TCR sequence derives from a human donor in good health. DNA for the CDR3: TGTGCCAGCATCGCCATAGCGGGGGGGCCCTACGAGCAGTACTTC. Protein sequence: CASIAIAGGPYEQYF.